A single sample is the source of the 5 T cell receptor beta chains below, sequenced in a study of blood T cell repertoires in COVID-19 (dated by TCRdb to 2018 to 2020). Library generation was performed with the immunoSEQ multiplex PCR assay. TCRdb obtained this table from immuneACCESS and retained in-frame rearrangements with V and J assigned. These tables miss some clones; where compared with another copy, unresolved V genes account for less than half of the shortfall, and the remainder is unexplained. For this sample there are some 240,000 clones; roughly nine tenths appear just once. The ten largest clones represent under 7.5% of the sample. Sample: peripheral blood. These receptors all stem from a man aged 55 to 70 who had recovered from COVID-19.

V gene TRBV7-7 combines with J gene TRBJ2-1; the match to TRBD2 covers 8 bases. The length of the CDR3 is 16 residues. The germline gives CDR1 SSHAT, CDR2 FNYEAQ (reference sequence). The trim removed 4 bases at V and 8 bases at J, leaving 13 bases unmatched. The DNA for the CDR3 is TGTGCCAGCAGCTCCTTAAGGGCGGGGGGCCTAGATGAGCAGTTCTTC. Its protein is CASSSLRAGGLDEQFF.

Only one count was recorded for this clone. This chain links TRBV5-1 with TRBJ1-1; D may be TRBD1 (5 bases). This CDR3 region has 13 residues. The V gene's germline CDR1 is SGHRS and CDR2 YFSETQ. Between the trimmed V and J ends, which lost 9 bases and 0 bases, there was a span of 12 bases. CDR3 DNA sequence: TGCGCCACCAGAGGGGCCCTGAACACTGAAGCTTTCTTT. Translating it yields CATRGALNTEAFF.

The J gene is TRBJ2-5, the V gene TRBV7-6, with D tentatively TRBD2 (7 bases). This CDR3 is 16 amino acids long. The ends were cut back, 2 bases at V and 9 bases at J, with 22 bases in the middle. The germline V gene encodes CDR1 SGHVS and CDR2 FNYEAQ. CDR3 region: CASSLLAAAPEGAQYF. The CDR3 DNA sequence: TGTGCCAGCAGCTTACTAGCGGCAGCCCCAGAGGGGGCCCAGTACTTC.

J is TRBJ2-1 and V is TRBV6-2 or TRBV6-3; 8 nucleotides align to TRBD2. Trimming at V came to 0 bases and at J to 5 bases, leaving 9 bases not matched to a gene. Per germline, CDR1 MNHEY and CDR2 SVGEGT. The CDR3 runs 17 residues. The CDR3 region is CASSYSLTSGPNNEQFF. The CDR3 bases are TGTGCCAGCAGTTACTCGCTTACTAGCGGACCTAACAATGAGCAGTTCTTC.

The chain couples TRBV7-9 to TRBJ2-3, with 10 bases identical to TRBD2. Germline CDR1 reads SEHNR; CDR2 reads FQNEAQ (reference sequence). V lost 6 bases and J lost 5; bases outside the gene matches: 14. The CDR3 extends over 17 amino acids. The CDR3 here is CASRTGLAGGGKDTQYF. CDR3 DNA: TGTGCCAGCAGAACCGGATTAGCGGGAGGAGGAAAAGATACGCAGTATTTT. The entire variable domain, with the rest obtained from reference TRBV7-9 and TRBJ2-3, is as follows: DTGVSQNPRHKITKRGQNVTFRCDPISEHNRLYWYRQTLGQGPEFLTYFQNEAQLEKSRLLSDRFSAERPKGSFSTLEIQRTEQGDSAMYLCASRTGLAGGGKDTQYFGPGTRLTVL.